This is a list of T cell receptor beta chains from one sample in a study of shared clonotypes between healthy human individuals. Clones were read by immunoSEQ multiplex PCR, and TCRdb kept only the in-frame ones, dropping some. The repertoire holds about 710,000 clones, with more than 70% as singletons. Material: memory CD4+ T cells sorted from blood. The receptors were sampled from a woman aged 25 to 39 in good health. The conserved cysteine and the conserved F or W are not part of the CDR3 here. A D gene is named only where the DNA matches it firmly.

D gene	V gene	J gene	CDR3 protein
.	TRBV29-1	TRBJ2-1	SVYYHGYNEQF
.	TRBV27	TRBJ2-3	ASSLNSGITDTQY
.	TRBV28	TRBJ2-3	ASSTGHQSTDTQY
.	TRBV11-2	TRBJ2-7	ASTRTVGSYEQY
.	TRBV6-6	TRBJ1-1	ASSYSGVPEAF
.	TRBV5-6	TRBJ1-1	ASSYGRMNTEAF
TRBD2	TRBV10-1	TRBJ2-7	ASSALAGAGAEQY
.	TRBV7-2	TRBJ2-7	ASSLGPSSVYEQY
TRBD1	TRBV2	TRBJ2-1	ASKTPGGSIYNEQF
TRBD2	TRBV25-1	TRBJ2-7	ASSESGTSGNSYEQY
.	TRBV7-2	TRBJ2-1	ASSLSPETVGNEQF
.	TRBV5-4	TRBJ1-4	ASSLQGGNEKLF
TRBD2	TRBV4-2	TRBJ2-1	ASSQGLAENNEQF